The source of this T cell receptor (beta chain) is a study of blood T cell repertoires in COVID-19. Study-wide context: The samples span acute and convalescent COVID-19 from the United States, Italy and Spain. T cells, B-cell-depleted T cells, or PBMCs provided the cDNA or gDNA that served as material.

CDR1 and CDR2 (germline): PRHDT, FYEKMQ (reference sequence). This CDR3 is built from 11 residues. Deletions cut 6 bases from V and 6 bases from J, with 9 bases between. In the source study's methods: Cell counts per sample came from amplifying reference gene primers. Generated by immunoSEQ multiplex PCR, the TCRdb table keeps only in-frame clones and is missing some. V and J calls and clone size are as listed in that table; D and trimming were resolved from the DNA. The profile shows roughly 100,000 clones, 86% of them singletons. The J gene is TRBJ2-7, the V gene TRBV13; D remains ambiguous. Sequenced input: peripheral blood. The sequence was collected from a woman aged 80 or older with acute or convalescent COVID-19. The CDR3 reads CASRHSGEQYF. Here the CDR3 DNA reads TGTGCCAGCAGGCATTCAGGCGAGCAGTACTTC.